These 26 T cell receptor beta chains came from one sample sequenced in a study of CD8 T cells in ankylosing spondylitis. MiXCR, run by TCRdb on the 5' RACE reads, gives a single entry per CDR3 protein. In the table there are roughly 250,000 distinct CDR3 sequences, around 9.1% of which are singletons. What was sequenced was blood, either unsorted or a sorted T cell fraction (not recorded which). These receptors were obtained from a male donor with ankylosing spondylitis or in good health (not recorded which).

This clonotype appeared many times. The J gene is TRBJ1-2, the V gene TRBV29-1; 7 bases match TRBD1. Looked up from germline, CDR1 is SQVTM and CDR2 is ANQGSEA. The CDR3 has 14 residues. V trimming: 4 bases; J trimming: 2 bases; junction bases outside the gene matches: 7. The DNA for the CDR3 is TGCAGCGTTGCCCGGACAGGCTCAAACTATGGCTACACCTTC. It is translated as CSVARTGSNYGYTF.

This clonotype appeared many times. This chain connects TRBV7-2 to TRBJ1-6; unclear D gene. V shed 6 bases and J shed 5 bases, with 14 bases lying between them. The V gene's germline CDR1 is SGHTA and CDR2 FQGNSA. The length of the CDR3 is 15 residues. CDR3 sequence reads: CASRVKTLNNSPLHF. DNA of the CDR3: TGTGCCAGCAGGGTCAAGACTTTAAATAATTCACCCCTCCACTTT.

This clonotype has ten or more counts. The chain carries TRBV7-2 and TRBJ2-7, with 7 positions matching TRBD2. Germline values: CDR1 SGHTA, CDR2 FQGNSA. The V and J ends lost 0 bases and 6 bases, in that order; junction bases with no gene match: 2. CDR3 size: 13 residues. CDR3 residues: CASSLAASGEQYF. For the CDR3, the DNA is TGTGCCAGCAGCTTAGCCGCTAGCGGCGAGCAGTACTTC. The full variable domain, in which reference TRBV7-2 and TRBJ2-7 provide the parts outside the CDR3, is GAGVSQSPSNKVTEKGKDVELRCDPISGHTALYWYRQSLGQGLEFLIYFQGNSAPDKSGLPSDRFSAERTGGSVSTLTIQRTQQEDSAVYLCASSLAASGEQYFGPGTRLTVT.

This clonotype was recorded a few times. The genes are TRBV7-9 and TRBJ1-2; D unclear. With 1 base removed from V and 3 bases from J, the gap between germline ends came to 9 bases. This CDR3 is 14 amino acids long. Per the germline V gene, CDR1 is SEHNR and CDR2 is FQNEAQ (reference sequence). The CDR3 DNA sequence: TGTGCCAGCAGCTTAGGAGAGGGTGACTATGGCTACACCTTC. Translated, it gives CASSLGEGDYGYTF.

This clonotype was seen at least ten times. The CDR3 DNA follows: TGTGCCATCAGTGAGGACAGCAACCTCTATGGCTACACCTTC. This codes for CAISEDSNLYGYTF. V usage is TRBV10-3 and J usage is TRBJ1-2; the D gene is possibly TRBD1 (5 bases). V was cut by 2 bases and J by 4 bases, with 11 bases left in between. The CDR3 is 14 residues long. Germline CDR1 reads ENHRY; CDR2 reads SYGVKD.

This clonotype was seen repeatedly, ten times or more. V and J are TRBV27 and TRBJ1-2; D remains unclear. The CDR3 has 13 amino acids. V was clipped by 0 bases and J by 4 bases, with 6 bases between them. Germline V gene sequence: CDR1 MNHEY, CDR2 SMNVEV (reference sequence). CDR3: CASSLSIGYGYTF. For the CDR3, the DNA is TGTGCCAGCAGTTTATCGATTGGCTATGGCTACACCTTC.

Concerning this clonotype: Possible read error: a much larger clone is one base away. This chain links TRBV5-1 with TRBJ2-6; a possible D gene is TRBD1 (6 bases). Germline CDR1 reads SGHRS; CDR2 reads YFSETQ. CDR3 length equals 17 residues. CDR3 sequence: CASSWDTSFSGANALTF. The CDR3 DNA sequence: TGCGCCAGCAGCTGGGACACCTCTTTCTCTGGGGCCAACGCCCTGACCTTC.

This clonotype has ten or more counts. The chain links TRBV24-1 to TRBJ2-2, with D possibly matching TRBD1 (6 bases). The CDR3 runs to 17 residues. Trimming shortened V by 3 bases and J by 1 base, and 14 bases separated the two germline ends. CDR1 and CDR2 (germline): KGHDR, SFDVKD. DNA for the CDR3: TGTGCCACCAGTGATCACCACAGGACAGAGAACACCGGGGAGCTGTTTTTT. This sequence encodes CATSDHHRTENTGELFF.

J is TRBJ2-1 and V is TRBV6-2 or TRBV6-3; 13 bases agree with TRBD2. The V gene end was trimmed by 7 bases and the J gene end by 7 bases; junction bases not matched to a gene: 13. Germline V CDR1 and CDR2: MNHEY, SVGEGT. There are 17 residues in the CDR3. CDR3 coding DNA: TGTGCCAGCACCGAACTAGCGGGAGGGCCCTCGGTGAATGAGCAGTTCTTC. This sequence encodes CASTELAGGPSVNEQFF.

At least ten counts were recorded for this clonotype. V gene TRBV20-1 combines with J gene TRBJ1-2; 8 bases map to TRBD1. V lost 6 bases to trimming and J lost 3 bases; unmatched junction nucleotides: 6. The germline V gene encodes CDR1 DFQATT and CDR2 SNEGSKA (reference sequence). The CDR3 length is 13 residues. The CDR3 region is CSARGQGDYGYTF. Here the CDR3 DNA reads TGCAGTGCCCGAGGACAGGGAGACTATGGCTACACCTTC.

J is TRBJ1-5 and V is TRBV6-2 or TRBV6-3; 7 bases are a match to TRBD1. The germline CDR1 and CDR2 sequences are MNHEY and SVGEGT. The CDR3 is 15 residues long. The V segment lost 6 bases and the J segment 1 base; nucleotides outside the gene matches: 6. In DNA form, the CDR3 reads TGTGCCAGCAGACTACAGGGGTTAAGCAATCAGCCCCAGCATTTT. Its translation: CASRLQGLSNQPQHF.

The chain is built from TRBV6-5 and TRBJ2-3; TRBD2 matches at 8 bases. This CDR3 is built from 16 residues. With V trimmed by 2 bases and J by 2 bases, 6 bases remained unmatched. The germline gives CDR1 MNHEY, CDR2 SVGAGI. The CDR3 DNA is TGTGCCAGCAGTTACCGGGGGGGCGCGGTCACAGATACGCAGTATTTT. Translating gives CASSYRGGAVTDTQYF.

This clonotype was detected many times. V and J are TRBV20-1 and TRBJ2-3; D is uncertain. V was shortened by 2 bases and J by 9 bases, with 9 bases between the two germline ends. The CDR3 runs to 11 residues. From germline, CDR1 is DFQATT and CDR2 SNEGSKA (reference sequence). The CDR3 DNA reads as TGCAGTGCTAGAACCGAGGAAACGCAGTATTTT. Its translation is CSARTEETQYF.

To note about this clonotype: Since a much larger clone is just one base distant, this may be a read error. The chain couples TRBV19 to TRBJ1-5; D remains ambiguous. The CDR3 covers 16 residues. Germline-derived CDR1 and CDR2 are LNHDA and SQIVND (reference sequence). In DNA form, the CDR3 reads TGTGCCAGTAGTAACCTGAACACAGAATTTGTGGAGCCCCATCATTTT. This codes for CASSNLNTEFVEPHHF.

This clonotype has a count of ten or more. The chain has TRBV5-1 and TRBJ2-5, with D perhaps being TRBD1 or TRBD2 (5 bases each). V was shortened by 4 bases and J by 1 base, with 11 bases between the two germline ends. The germline CDR1 and CDR2 sequences are SGHRS and YFSETQ. The length of the CDR3 is 14 residues. The CDR3 bases are TGCGCCAGCAGCGAGGGACGGATCCAAGAGACCCAGTACTTC. Amino acids: CASSEGRIQETQYF.

The J gene is TRBJ1-1, the V gene TRBV7-3; D is ambiguous. V was cut by 2 bases and J by 4 bases, with 11 bases left in between. Per germline, CDR1 SGHTA and CDR2 FQGTGA. This CDR3 is 14 amino acids long. The CDR3 region is CASSLGGLGTEAFF. The CDR3 DNA sequence: TGTGCCAGCAGCTTAGGAGGGTTAGGCACTGAAGCTTTCTTT. Complete variable domain (other parts from reference TRBV7-3 and TRBJ1-1): GAGVSQTPSNKVTEKGKYVELRCDPISGHTALYWYRQSLGQGPEFLIYFQGTGAADDSGLPNDRFFAVRPEGSVSTLKIQRTERGDSAVYLCASSLGGLGTEAFFGQGTRLTVV.

The chain recombines TRBV7-6 with TRBJ2-7; TRBD1 is a possible D gene (5 bases). Trimming took off 3 bases at V and 6 bases at J, with 18 bases between the two ends. This CDR3 spans 15 amino acids. The germline gives CDR1 SGHVS, CDR2 FNYEAQ. The CDR3 DNA reads TGTGCCAGCAGCTTGGACACCCCGGGTGTGGGCGAGCAGTACTTC. Its protein is CASSLDTPGVGEQYF.

This clonotype was seen at least ten times. This sequence joins TRBV29-1 and TRBJ1-5; D perhaps matches TRBD1 (5 bases). Germline lookup yields CDR1 SQVTM and CDR2 ANQGSEA. The CDR3 consists of 12 residues. Trimming stripped 4 bases from V and 8 bases from J, with 12 bases between. DNA of the CDR3: TGCAGCGTTGGGGGGTCCCTGGAGCCCCAGCATTTT. This gives the protein CSVGGSLEPQHF.

This clonotype was counted at least ten times. The germline gene is not matched at one end of the junction; a read error may be the cause. This chain links TRBV19 with TRBJ1-1; D gene uncertain. CDR1 is LNHDA, CDR2 SQIVND, per germline (reference sequence). CDR3 length equals 13 residues. The CDR3 region is CASRGFGNAEAFF. The DNA for the CDR3 is TGTGCCAGTAGAGGCTTCGGGAACGCTGAAGCTTTCTTT.

V and J are TRBV5-5 and TRBJ2-4; TRBD1 matches at 12 bases. V lost 4 bases to trimming and J lost 4 bases; unmatched junction nucleotides: 3. This CDR3 spans 15 amino acids. CDR1 and CDR2 (germline): SGHKS, YYEKEE (reference sequence). The CDR3 loop reads CASSPGQGAKNIQYF. The CDR3 bases are TGTGCCAGCAGCCCGGGACAGGGGGCGAAAAACATTCAGTACTTC.

This clonotype was detected ten times or more. The chain is built from TRBV29-1 and TRBJ1-2; D is undetermined. V gave up 5 bases and J gave up 3 bases, with 16 bases separating them. Germline V gene sequence: CDR1 SQVTM, CDR2 ANQGSEA. The CDR3 consists of 14 residues. CDR3 sequence: CSVLTANQHYGYTF. For the CDR3, the DNA is TGCAGCGTTCTAACGGCCAACCAACACTATGGCTACACCTTC.

This clonotype was counted ten times or more. The rearrangement uses TRBV7-3 and TRBJ2-1; 10 bases are a match to TRBD2. There are 17 residues in the CDR3. The J segment lost 3 bases and the V segment lost 2 bases, leaving 7 bases of the junction unmatched. Germline values: CDR1 SGHTA, CDR2 FQGTGA. In DNA, the CDR3 is TGTGCCAGCAGCTTATCTACTAGCGGGGCGAGCTACAATGAGCAGTTCTTC. Translation: CASSLSTSGASYNEQFF.

The table lists this clonotype with many counts. The chain couples TRBV20-1 to TRBJ1-5; D gene ambiguous. Trimming cost V 0 bases and J 4 bases, with 7 bases left between them. Germline V CDR1 and CDR2: DFQATT, SNEGSKA (reference sequence). The CDR3 is made up of 13 amino acids. The CDR3, as DNA: TGCAGTGCTAGAGAAGGAGTAAATCAGCCCCAGCATTTT. It translates to CSAREGVNQPQHF.

The sample holds a few counts of this clonotype. The chain has TRBV12-3 or TRBV12-4 and TRBJ2-1; 7 bases match TRBD2. Trimming cost V 5 bases and J 9 bases; bases outside gene matches: 7. The CDR3 length is 13 residues. The CDR3 bases are TGTGCCAGCAGTCCTGGACTAGTAAGTGAGCAGTTCTTC. It yields the protein CASSPGLVSEQFF.

The chain carries TRBV5-4 and TRBJ1-1; possible D gene TRBD1, 5 bases. The CDR3 is made up of 14 amino acids. Germline lookup yields CDR1 SGHNT and CDR2 YYREEE (reference sequence). The V gene lost 5 bases and the J gene lost 1 base, with 12 bases spanning the gap. CDR3 coding DNA: TGTGCCAGCAGGACCGATACAGGGAACACTGAAGCTTTCTTT. Residues: CASRTDTGNTEAFF. The variable domain in full, completed from reference TRBV5-4 and TRBJ1-1, reads ETGVTQSPTHLIKTRGQQVTLRCSSQSGHNTVSWYQQALGQGPQFIFQYYREEENGRGNFPPRFSGLQFPNYSSELNVNALELDDSALYLCASRTDTGNTEAFFGQGTRLTVV.

This clonotype was counted at least ten times. V gene TRBV6-2 or TRBV6-3 combines with J gene TRBJ2-1, with 11 bases lining up with TRBD2. Germline V lookup: CDR1 MNHEY, CDR2 SVGEGT. V lost 3 bases to trimming and J lost 5 bases; unmatched junction nucleotides: 6. CDR3 length equals 16 residues. The CDR3: CASSYGGLAANNEQFF. The CDR3 nucleotides read TGTGCCAGCAGTTATGGGGGACTAGCGGCAAACAATGAGCAGTTCTTC.